These 24 T cell receptor beta chains were all obtained from the same sample, sequenced in a study of cytomegalovirus exposure and HLA in healthy donors. PCR employed 60 Vbeta and 13 Jbeta primers. Repertoires were generated with immunoSEQ multiplex PCR, while TCRdb's copy carries only in-frame clones and drops some. Here the sample spans roughly 230,000 clones, 80% to 95% being singletons. Specimen: PBMCs. The receptor source for this set is a girl aged 2 to 10 in good health and CMV-seronegative.

The V gene is TRBV19, the J gene TRBJ2-3; 9 bases fit TRBD1. The CDR3 is 15 residues long. Trimming took 5 bases from V and 2 from J; bases not matched to a gene: 5. CDR1 is LNHDA, CDR2 SQIVND, per germline (reference sequence). CDR3 in DNA: TGTGCCAGTAGTCTACAGGGGGCTCTCACAGATACGCAGTATTTT. Amino acids: CASSLQGALTDTQYF.

This clone has a single count. V usage is TRBV18 and J usage is TRBJ2-7, with 9 positions matching TRBD2. Trimming cost V 5 bases and J 2 bases; bases outside gene matches: 4. The CDR3 totals 14 residues. From germline, CDR1 is KGHSH and CDR2 LQKENI. The CDR3 DNA reads as TGTGCCAGCTCAAGTAGCGGGGGTCCCTACGAGCAGTACTTC. Its translation: CASSSSGGPYEQYF.

The chain joins TRBV6-5 to TRBJ1-1, with 7 positions matching TRBD1. Germline trimming cut 5 bases from V and 1 base from J; bases unmatched to any gene: 7. CDR1 MNHEY and CDR2 SVGAGI come from the germline V gene. The CDR3 covers 15 residues. The CDR3 is CASSVRTGGNTEAFF. CDR3 nucleotide sequence: TGTGCCAGCAGTGTCAGGACAGGAGGGAACACTGAAGCTTTCTTT.

This chain joins TRBV9 and TRBJ2-3, with no clear D. This CDR3 contains 14 residues. V was shortened by 3 bases and J by 0 bases, with 8 bases between the two germline ends. CDR1 is SGDLS and CDR2 is YYNGEE in the germline V gene. The CDR3 protein is CASSEHSSTDTQYF. The CDR3 bases are TGTGCCAGCAGCGAACATTCGAGCACAGATACGCAGTATTTT.

The chain carries TRBV6-5 and TRBJ2-5; 8 bases match TRBD2. CDR3 size: 15 residues. V shed 0 bases and J 8 bases; nucleotides not matched to a gene: 8. The germline V gene has CDR1 MNHEY and CDR2 SVGAGI. Here the CDR3 reads CASSYSGRAEGTQYF. CDR3 DNA: TGTGCCAGCAGTTACTCCGGGAGGGCAGAAGGAACCCAGTACTTC.

The chain employs TRBV5-6 and TRBJ2-1; D is possibly TRBD2 (6 bases). CDR3 length: 14 residues. Germline V gene lookup returns CDR1 SGHDT and CDR2 YYEEEE. Between the trimmed V and J ends, which lost 0 bases and 7 bases, there was a span of 11 bases. The CDR3 nucleotides read TGTGCCAGCAGCTTGGGCGAGGGACTGAATGAGCAGTTCTTC. Encoded protein: CASSLGEGLNEQFF.

The chain combines TRBV6-6 with TRBJ2-3, with 9 bases lining up with TRBD2. This CDR3 is 15 amino acids long. CDR1 is MNHNY, CDR2 SVGAGI, per germline (reference sequence). V was pared by 3 bases and J by 7 bases, with 8 bases of the junction left unmatched. The CDR3 loop reads CASSYSSGIGNTQYF. The CDR3 DNA follows: TGTGCCAGCAGTTATTCTAGCGGGATTGGAAATACGCAGTATTTT.

The chain combines TRBV7-8 with TRBJ1-5; D might be TRBD1 (5 bases). Trimming shortened V by 5 bases and J by 3 bases, and 14 bases separated the two germline ends. Germline V gene lookup returns CDR1 SGHVS and CDR2 FQNEAQ. The length of the CDR3 is 15 residues. The CDR3, as DNA: TGTGCCAGCAGCGTCGGCAGGGCGAACAATCAGCCCCAGCATTTT. Protein product: CASSVGRANNQPQHF.

The chain couples TRBV10-2 to TRBJ2-2; TRBD2 is a possible D gene (6 bases). Per germline, CDR1 WSHSY and CDR2 SAAADI. Trimming removed 3 bases at V and 0 bases at J, with 8 bases between. The CDR3 runs to 15 residues. This CDR3 reads CASSDLASNTGELFF. DNA of the CDR3: TGCGCCAGCAGTGATCTAGCGTCGAACACCGGGGAGCTGTTTTTT.

The count of this clone is one. The genes are TRBV27 and TRBJ1-5, with D possibly being TRBD1 (6 bases). The germline V gene encodes CDR1 MNHEY and CDR2 SMNVEV (reference sequence). The CDR3 loop spans 14 amino acids. V gave up 8 bases and J gave up 7 bases, with 18 bases separating them. CDR3 DNA: TGTGCCAGCGGCATAAGCGGACAGATACAGCCCCAGCATTTT. Amino acids: CASGISGQIQPQHF.

This chain joins TRBV18 and TRBJ1-1; the match to TRBD1 covers 9 bases. CDR3 length equals 17 residues. Looked up from germline, CDR1 is KGHSH and CDR2 is LQKENI. V trimming: 4 bases; J trimming: 0 bases; junction bases outside the gene matches: 9. CDR3 residues: CASSQGQGGGVNTEAFF. Written as DNA, the CDR3 is TGTGCCAGCTCACAGGGACAGGGAGGAGGGGTGAACACTGAAGCTTTCTTT.

The V and J genes are TRBV7-2 and TRBJ2-2, with D perhaps matching TRBD2 (5 bases). This CDR3 spans 12 amino acids. Trimming stripped 6 bases from V and 6 bases from J, with 8 bases between. The V gene's germline CDR1 is SGHTA and CDR2 FQGNSA. CDR3 protein: CASRRDAGELFF. As DNA, the CDR3 is TGTGCCAGCAGACGGGATGCCGGGGAGCTGTTTTTT. The full variable domain, completed using reference TRBV7-2 and TRBJ2-2, is GAGVSQSPSNKVTEKGKDVELRCDPISGHTALYWYRQSLGQGLEFLIYFQGNSAPDKSGLPSDRFSAERTGGSVSTLTIQRTQQEDSAVYLCASRRDAGELFFGEGSRLTVL.

This clone has more than one count but fewer than ten. The chain uses TRBV2 and TRBJ1-5; 7 nucleotides agree with TRBD1. Germline lookup yields CDR1 SNHLY and CDR2 FYNNEI. CDR3 length: 15 amino acids. J was trimmed by 0 bases and V by 6 bases; bases with no gene match: 5. CDR3: CASRVGQPSNQPQHF. DNA of the CDR3: TGTGCCAGCAGAGTGGGACAGCCTAGCAATCAGCCCCAGCATTTT.

J is TRBJ2-5 and V is TRBV18, with D perhaps TRBD2 (6 bases). V was shortened by 2 bases and J by 4 bases, with 11 bases between the two germline ends. The CDR3 runs 14 residues. Per germline, CDR1 KGHSH and CDR2 LQKENI. CDR3: CASSPRRGAETQYF. CDR3 bases: TGTGCCAGCTCACCAAGGCGGGGAGCAGAGACCCAGTACTTC.

This rearrangement joins TRBV27 to TRBJ2-7; D is undetermined. The CDR3 contains 15 residues. The V end lost 2 bases, the J end lost 4 bases, and 15 bases lay between the germline ends. CDR1 is MNHEY and CDR2 is SMNVEV in the germline V gene (reference sequence). This CDR3 is CASSLSGSEFYEQYF. Written as DNA, the CDR3 is TGTGCCAGCAGTTTAAGTGGCAGCGAGTTTTACGAGCAGTACTTC.

The chain combines TRBV7-9 with TRBJ2-7, with 11 nucleotides matching TRBD2. The CDR3 contains 15 residues. Germline CDR1 SEHNR, CDR2 FQNEAQ (reference sequence). The J segment lost 2 bases and the V segment lost 6 bases, leaving 6 bases of the junction unmatched. CDR3: CASRRLAGGAYEQYF. The CDR3 nucleotides read TGTGCCAGCAGGCGCCTAGCGGGGGGAGCCTACGAGCAGTACTTC.

V usage is TRBV2 and J usage is TRBJ1-2; tentative D call: TRBD1 (6 bases). Germline values: CDR1 SNHLY, CDR2 FYNNEI. This CDR3 has 13 amino acids. V was cut by 4 bases and J by 0 bases, with 6 bases left in between. CDR3 region: CASSGTANYGYTF. The CDR3 DNA reads TGTGCCAGCAGTGGGACAGCTAACTATGGCTACACCTTC.

V is TRBV7-9 and J is TRBJ1-5; 10 positions match TRBD1. This CDR3 is built from 16 residues. V gave up 2 bases and J gave up 2 bases; unmatched junction bases: 3. Germline CDR1 SEHNR, CDR2 FQNEAQ (reference sequence). The CDR3 sequence is CASSLSGTGGNQPQHF. The DNA for the CDR3 is TGTGCCAGCAGCTTAAGTGGGACAGGGGGCAATCAGCCCCAGCATTTT.

The CDR3 here is CASNGESQPQHF. DNA of the CDR3: TGTGCCAGCAACGGGGAATCTCAGCCCCAGCATTTT. The J gene is TRBJ1-5, the V gene TRBV28; D is unresolved. Per the germline V gene, CDR1 is MDHEN and CDR2 is SYDVKM. CDR3 length: 12 residues. The ends were cut back, 7 bases at V and 6 bases at J, with 10 bases in the middle.

The chain is built from TRBV2 and TRBJ2-7; 9 bases line up with TRBD1. V lost 2 bases and J lost 3; bases outside the gene matches: 2. The germline V gene has CDR1 SNHLY and CDR2 FYNNEI. The CDR3 runs to 14 residues. This chain's CDR3 is CASSEWGQGYEQYF. CDR3 coding DNA: TGTGCCAGCAGTGAATGGGGACAGGGCTACGAGCAGTACTTC.

The chain carries TRBV6-5 and TRBJ2-1; 12 bases match TRBD2. This CDR3 is 13 amino acids long. The germline CDR1 and CDR2 sequences are MNHEY and SVGAGI. V lost 8 bases to trimming and J lost 8 bases; unmatched junction nucleotides: 4. This chain's CDR3 is CASCRLAGDEQFF. In DNA form, the CDR3 reads TGTGCCAGCTGCCGACTAGCGGGAGATGAGCAGTTCTTC.

The V gene is TRBV5-6, the J gene TRBJ1-3; the D gene is possibly TRBD1 (5 bases). The germline V and J ends were trimmed by 4 bases and 0 bases, with 14 bases remaining between them. CDR1 is SGHDT and CDR2 is YYEEEE in the germline V gene. This CDR3 contains 16 residues. DNA of the CDR3: TGTGCCAGCAGCCCGTCGACAGCCTACTCTGGAAACACCATATATTTT. This translates into CASSPSTAYSGNTIYF.

The gene calls are TRBV6-5 and TRBJ2-7; possible D gene TRBD1, 5 bases. With 0 bases removed from V and 4 bases from J, the gap between germline ends came to 13 bases. Germline V gene sequence: CDR1 MNHEY, CDR2 SVGAGI. CDR3 length: 15 residues. The CDR3 is CASSYSEAGQYEQYF. CDR3 sequence (DNA): TGTGCCAGCAGTTACTCTGAGGCAGGGCAGTACGAGCAGTACTTC.

This chain uses TRBV18 with TRBJ1-2, with TRBD1 matching 7 bases. Per germline, CDR1 KGHSH and CDR2 LQKENI. V lost 0 bases to trimming and J lost 4 bases; unmatched junction nucleotides: 2. CDR3 length equals 14 residues. This CDR3 reads CASSPPGQRYGYTF. CDR3 coding DNA: TGTGCCAGCTCACCACCGGGACAGCGCTATGGCTACACCTTC.